The text below deals with one TCR beta chain. What it binds is unknown. The sample is drawn from a study of Graves' ophthalmopathy and Graves' hyperthyroidism. About the study: The collection of peripheral blood took place at initial diagnosis, before any treatment.

TCR beta CDR3 amplification used RNA transcripts. A first-round RT-PCR used HTBI primers, followed by a second-round multiplex PCR. Each CDR3 protein gets one entry after TCRdb re-called the multiplex PCR reads with MiXCR. The sample has about 660,000 distinct CDR3 sequences; about two fifths are singletons. CDR1 and CDR2 from the germline V gene are ENHRY and SYGVKD. CDR3 size: 15 residues. Losses at the gene ends were 10 bases for V and 0 bases for J; bases not matched to a gene: 10. The PBMCs originated from roughly 10 ml of fresh peripheral blood. The study, taken as a whole, reports: Cross-validated, the 13-signature model showed 87.88%/81.08% sensitivity/specificity, and 80%/75% in the test set. Blood was where most expanded thyroid clonotypes above 0.001 frequency also turned up.

Sequenced sample: peripheral blood. The V gene is TRBV10-3, the J gene TRBJ1-1; 8 bases are shared with TRBD1. This receptor was identified in an adult man with Graves' ophthalmopathy. Here the CDR3 DNA reads TGTGCCAGCATTAGGACAGGGAATATGAACACTGAAGCTTTCTTT. This sequence encodes CASIRTGNMNTEAFF.